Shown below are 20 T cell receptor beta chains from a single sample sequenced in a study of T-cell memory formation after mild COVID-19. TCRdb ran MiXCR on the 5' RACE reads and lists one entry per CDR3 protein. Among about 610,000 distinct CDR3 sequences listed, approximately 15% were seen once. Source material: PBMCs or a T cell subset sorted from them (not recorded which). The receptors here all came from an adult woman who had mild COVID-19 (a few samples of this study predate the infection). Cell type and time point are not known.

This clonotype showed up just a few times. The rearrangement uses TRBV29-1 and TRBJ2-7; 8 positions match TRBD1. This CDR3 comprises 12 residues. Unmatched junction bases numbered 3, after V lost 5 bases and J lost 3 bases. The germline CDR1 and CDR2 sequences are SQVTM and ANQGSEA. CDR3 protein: CSVRTGSYEQYF. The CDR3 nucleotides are TGCAGCGTTAGGACAGGGAGCTACGAGCAGTACTTC.

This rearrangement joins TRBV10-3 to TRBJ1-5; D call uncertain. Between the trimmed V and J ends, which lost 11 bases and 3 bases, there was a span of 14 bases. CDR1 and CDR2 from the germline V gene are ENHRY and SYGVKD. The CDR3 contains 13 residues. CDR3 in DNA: TGTGCCGCCTCGGAGGCTTACAATCAGCCCCAGCATTTT. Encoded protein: CAASEAYNQPQHF.

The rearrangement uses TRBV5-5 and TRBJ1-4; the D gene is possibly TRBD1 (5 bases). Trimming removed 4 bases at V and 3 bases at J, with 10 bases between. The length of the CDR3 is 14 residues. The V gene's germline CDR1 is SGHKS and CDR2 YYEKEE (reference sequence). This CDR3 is CASSQQEANEKLFF. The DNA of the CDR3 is TGTGCCAGCAGCCAACAGGAGGCTAATGAAAAACTGTTTTTT.

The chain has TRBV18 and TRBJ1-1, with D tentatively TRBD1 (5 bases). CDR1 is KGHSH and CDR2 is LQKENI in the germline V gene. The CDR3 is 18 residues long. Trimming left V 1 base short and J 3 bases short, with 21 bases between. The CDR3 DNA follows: TGTGCCAGCTCACCACTTTGGGGAGCAGGGCTGAGGGACACTGAAGCTTTCTTT. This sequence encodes CASSPLWGAGLRDTEAFF.

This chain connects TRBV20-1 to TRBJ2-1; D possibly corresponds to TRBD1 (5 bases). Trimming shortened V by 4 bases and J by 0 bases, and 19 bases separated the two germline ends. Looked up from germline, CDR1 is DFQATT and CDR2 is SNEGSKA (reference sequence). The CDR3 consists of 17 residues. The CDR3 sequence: CSAMGPSDLISYNEQFF. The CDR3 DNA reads TGCAGTGCTATGGGGCCCTCGGACCTGATCTCCTACAATGAGCAGTTCTTC.

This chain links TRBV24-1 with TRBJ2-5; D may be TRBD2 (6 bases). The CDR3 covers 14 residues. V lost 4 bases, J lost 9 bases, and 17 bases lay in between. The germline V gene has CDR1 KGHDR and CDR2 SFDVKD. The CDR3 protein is CATSDWDSRGAQYF. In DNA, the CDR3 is TGTGCCACCAGTGACTGGGACTCCCGAGGGGCCCAGTACTTC.

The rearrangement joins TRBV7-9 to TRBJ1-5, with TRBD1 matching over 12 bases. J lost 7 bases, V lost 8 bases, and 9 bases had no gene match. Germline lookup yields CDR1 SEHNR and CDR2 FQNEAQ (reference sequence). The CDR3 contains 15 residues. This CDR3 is CASAYGTGGRQPQHF. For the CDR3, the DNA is TGTGCCAGCGCGTACGGGACAGGGGGCAGGCAGCCCCAGCATTTT.

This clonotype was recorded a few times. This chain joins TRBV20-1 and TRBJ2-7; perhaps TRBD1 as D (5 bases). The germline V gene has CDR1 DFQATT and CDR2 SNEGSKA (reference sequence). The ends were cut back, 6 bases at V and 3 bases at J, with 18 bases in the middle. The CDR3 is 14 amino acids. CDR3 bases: TGCAGTGCCCAAGGTGGGGCAGGTCTCTACGAGCAGTACTTC. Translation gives CSAQGGAGLYEQYF.

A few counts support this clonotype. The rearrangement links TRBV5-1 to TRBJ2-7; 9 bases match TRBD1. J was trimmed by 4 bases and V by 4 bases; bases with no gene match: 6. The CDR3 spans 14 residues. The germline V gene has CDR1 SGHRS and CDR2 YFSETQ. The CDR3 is CASSPGDREYEQYF. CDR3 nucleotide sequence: TGCGCCAGCAGCCCCGGGGACAGGGAATACGAGCAGTACTTC.

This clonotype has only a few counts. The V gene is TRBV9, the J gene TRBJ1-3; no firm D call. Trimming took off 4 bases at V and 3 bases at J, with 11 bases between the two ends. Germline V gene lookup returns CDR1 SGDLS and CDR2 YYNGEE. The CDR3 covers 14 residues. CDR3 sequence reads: CASSTRWGGNTIYF. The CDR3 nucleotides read TGTGCCAGCAGCACCCGGTGGGGTGGAAACACCATATATTTT.

CDR3 sequence reads: CATSDSSGTGNTEAFF. The CDR3, as DNA: TGTGCCACCAGTGATTCCTCCGGGACAGGGAACACTGAAGCTTTCTTT. The genes are TRBV24-1 and TRBJ1-1, with 8 bases that match TRBD1. This CDR3 has 16 residues. Losses at the gene ends were 2 bases for V and 1 base for J; bases not matched to a gene: 5. Germline V lookup: CDR1 KGHDR, CDR2 SFDVKD.

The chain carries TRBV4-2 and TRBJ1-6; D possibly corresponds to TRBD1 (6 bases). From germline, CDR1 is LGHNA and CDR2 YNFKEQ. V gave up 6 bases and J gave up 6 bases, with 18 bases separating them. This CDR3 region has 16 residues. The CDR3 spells CASRFAGGGGNSPLHF. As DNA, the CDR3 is TGTGCCAGCAGGTTCGCGGGGGGCGGAGGTAATTCACCCCTCCACTTT.

The CDR3 is CASSRERGNTIYF. CDR3 in DNA: TGTGCCAGCAGTAGGGAGCGTGGAAACACCATATATTTT. The V and J genes are TRBV6-5 and TRBJ1-3, with D unresolved. V was pared by 5 bases and J by 3 bases, with 8 bases between. CDR1 and CDR2 from the germline V gene are MNHEY and SVGAGI. The CDR3 runs to 13 residues.

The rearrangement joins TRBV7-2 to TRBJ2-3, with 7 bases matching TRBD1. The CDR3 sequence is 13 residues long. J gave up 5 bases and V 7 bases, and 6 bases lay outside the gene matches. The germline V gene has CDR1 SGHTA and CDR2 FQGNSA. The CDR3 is CASNTGAVDTQYF. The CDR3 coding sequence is TGTGCCAGCAACACAGGGGCGGTAGATACGCAGTATTTT.

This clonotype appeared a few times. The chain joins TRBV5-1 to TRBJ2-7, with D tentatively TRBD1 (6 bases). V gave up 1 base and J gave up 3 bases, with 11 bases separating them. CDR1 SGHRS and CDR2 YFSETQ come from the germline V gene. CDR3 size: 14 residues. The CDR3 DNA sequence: TGCGCCAGCAGCTTGACAGGGTCTAACTACGAGCAGTACTTC. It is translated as CASSLTGSNYEQYF.

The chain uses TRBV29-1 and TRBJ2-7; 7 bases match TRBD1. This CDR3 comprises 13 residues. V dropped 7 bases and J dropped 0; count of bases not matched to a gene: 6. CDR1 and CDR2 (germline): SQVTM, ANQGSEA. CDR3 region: CSGRQGSSYEQYF. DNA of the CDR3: TGCAGCGGTAGACAGGGCAGCTCCTACGAGCAGTACTTC.

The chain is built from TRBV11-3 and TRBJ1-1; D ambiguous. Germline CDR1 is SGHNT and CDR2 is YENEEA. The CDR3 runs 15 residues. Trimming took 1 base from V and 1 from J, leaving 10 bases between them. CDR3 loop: CASSLGVLANTEAFF. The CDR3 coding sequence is TGTGCCAGCAGCTTAGGGGTGCTAGCGAACACTGAAGCTTTCTTT. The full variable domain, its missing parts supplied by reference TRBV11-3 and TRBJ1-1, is EAGVVQSPRYKIIEKKQPVAFWCNPISGHNTLYWYLQNLGQGPELLIRYENEEAVDDSQLPKDRFSAERLKGVDSTLKIQPAELGDSAVYLCASSLGVLANTEAFFGQGTRLTVV.

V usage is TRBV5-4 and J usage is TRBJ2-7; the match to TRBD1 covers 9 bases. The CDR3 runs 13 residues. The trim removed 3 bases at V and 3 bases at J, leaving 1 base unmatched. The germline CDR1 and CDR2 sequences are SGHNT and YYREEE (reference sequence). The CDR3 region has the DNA TGTGCCAGCAGCTGGACAGGGGACTACGAGCAGTACTTC. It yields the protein CASSWTGDYEQYF.

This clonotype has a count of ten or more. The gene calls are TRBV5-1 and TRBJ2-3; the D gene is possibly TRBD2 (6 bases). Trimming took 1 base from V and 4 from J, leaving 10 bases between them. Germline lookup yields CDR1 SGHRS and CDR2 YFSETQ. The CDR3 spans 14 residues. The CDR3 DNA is TGCGCCAGCAGCTTGTCCGCTAGCGCAGATACGCAGTATTTT. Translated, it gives CASSLSASADTQYF.

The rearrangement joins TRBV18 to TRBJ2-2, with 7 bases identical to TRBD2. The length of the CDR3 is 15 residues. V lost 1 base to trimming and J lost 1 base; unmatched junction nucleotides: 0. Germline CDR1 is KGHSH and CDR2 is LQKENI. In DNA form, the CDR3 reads TGTGCCAGCTCACCACTAGCGGGGAACACCGGGGAGCTGTTTTTT. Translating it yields CASSPLAGNTGELFF. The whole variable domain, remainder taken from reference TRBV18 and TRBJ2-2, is NAGVMQNPRHLVRRRGQEARLRCSPMKGHSHVYWYRQLPEEGLKFMVYLQKENIIDESGMPKERFSAEFPKEGPSILRIQQVVRGDSAAYFCASSPLAGNTGELFFGEGSRLTVL.